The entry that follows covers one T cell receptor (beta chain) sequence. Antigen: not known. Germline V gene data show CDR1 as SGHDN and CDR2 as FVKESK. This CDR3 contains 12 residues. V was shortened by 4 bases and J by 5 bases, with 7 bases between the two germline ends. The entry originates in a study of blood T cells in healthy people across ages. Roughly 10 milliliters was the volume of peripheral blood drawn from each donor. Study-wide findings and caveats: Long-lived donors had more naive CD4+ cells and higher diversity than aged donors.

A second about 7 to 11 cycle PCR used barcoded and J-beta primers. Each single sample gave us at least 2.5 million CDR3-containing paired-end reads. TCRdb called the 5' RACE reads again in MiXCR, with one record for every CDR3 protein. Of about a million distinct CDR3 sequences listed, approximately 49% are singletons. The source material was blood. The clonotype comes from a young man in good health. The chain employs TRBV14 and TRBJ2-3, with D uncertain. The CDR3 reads CASSRVRDTQYF. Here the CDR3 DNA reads TGTGCCAGCAGCCGAGTAAGAGATACGCAGTATTTT. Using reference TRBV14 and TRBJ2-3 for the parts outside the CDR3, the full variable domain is EAGVTQFPSHSVIEKGQTVTLRCDPISGHDNLYWYRRVMGKEIKFLLHFVKESKQDESGMPNNRFLAERTGGTYSTLKVQPAELEDSGVYFCASSRVRDTQYFGPGTRLTVL.